The clone carrying this T cell receptor beta chain was detected once. Assay: immunoSEQ multiplex PCR; the TCRdb copy retains only in-frame clones and omits some. Among 200,000 to 250,000 clones listed, about nine tenths were seen once. Trimming stripped 1 base from V and 0 bases from J, with 9 bases between. CDR3 length: 15 residues. Germline V lookup: CDR1 LGHDT, CDR2 YNNKEL (reference sequence). These data come from a study of blood T cell repertoires in COVID-19. This chain connects TRBV3-1 (or the pseudogene TRBV3-2) to TRBJ1-1, with D unresolved. This TCR was recovered from a man in his sixties with acute or convalescent COVID-19. The sample consisted of peripheral blood. This CDR3 is CASSQAGTMNTEAFF. For the CDR3, the DNA is TGTGCCAGCAGCCAAGCAGGCACCATGAACACTGAAGCTTTCTTT.